This T cell receptor beta chain was found in a study of cytomegalovirus exposure and HLA in healthy donors (dated by TCRdb to between 2016 and 2019). Study-wide context: An earlier analysis of approximately 640 of the donors reported about 250 Gb of sequence data and about 100 million unique TCR beta sequences from 150 million to 200 million T cells. A later analysis re-analyzed previously published TCR beta repertoires from 650 to 800 donors and added high-resolution HLA genotyping to study TCR occurrence patterns. Both class I and class II loci were covered by HLA typing, at four-digit resolution. An early release that covered fewer than 800 HLA-typed donors contained about 300 gigabases of sequencing data and roughly 84 million unique TCR sequences. All discovery cohort repertoires had been generated on a single sequencing platform. Five DR-DQ haplotypes were handled as single units for association and clustering because linkage in the cohort was strong. The later analysis used no new phenotypic data to find candidate immune exposures, relying instead on TCR beta sequences and their occurrence across donors. The aim of the study was to test whether cataloging public T cell receptors could identify signatures of past pathogen exposure. The number of donors typed differed by locus, with roughly 620-640 for A, B, C, DRB1 and DQB1, 522 for DQA1, about 610 for DPA1, and around 430 for DPB1. Of the roughly 400 genotyped donors, approximately 80% fell in the genetic ancestry cluster associated with self-reported Caucasian donors. A later genetic analysis took genome-wide SNP genotypes for about 65% of the 666 donors and used that subset as a discovery cohort. The study used immunosequencing to profile the T cell repertoires of 666 subjects and linked those repertoires to cytomegalovirus serostatus. The study combined high-throughput TCR immunosequencing, statistical association of individual TCRs with disease status, and machine learning to predict cytomegalovirus infection status. Alongside the repertoire data, information on donor age, sex, ethnicity and CMV serostatus was compiled. An earlier analysis of fewer than 700 of the donors applied high-throughput TCR beta sequencing to assess whether each TCR beta V gene segment acted as functional or pseudogenic. In addition to the first cohort of 650 to 750 subjects, a separate validation cohort of 130 or so different subjects was used. On average, around 200,000 unique TCR beta nucleotide sequences were sequenced per donor among more than 350 genotyped donors of the cohort, with 15% to 20% of those sequences being non-productive. What the research found in general, with its limitations: A later analysis found that most CMV-associated TCR beta chains appeared HLA-restricted, with HLA associations seemingly driven largely by CMV exposure. In vitro tests confirmed that three of the cytomegalovirus-associated TCR beta chains recognize cytomegalovirus antigens. An association between a missense DCLRE1C variant and V-gene and J-gene trimming of TCR beta chains was found in a later genetic analysis and replicated in an independent cohort. Because the 87-base-pair reads could not distinguish some IMGT-functional V segments, including TRBV6-2 and TRBV6-3, those segments were excluded. The authors suggested that the approach could potentially be generalized to other disease states and immunological phenotypes. Strong co-occurrence of HLA alleles, especially DR and DQ, made assigning TCR associations to individual alleles difficult. A total of 150 to 200 TCR beta chains were listed by the study as associated with cytomegalovirus. A later analysis reported that several top co-occurrence clusters appeared linked to parvovirus B19, influenza, CMV and Epstein-Barr virus. For the cohort, immune exposure information was limited to CMV serostatus. A later analysis found that TCR association rates varied across HLA loci, with DRB1 alleles showing the most associated TCRs and HLA-C alleles the fewest. A group of highly shared sequence variants was considered likely to be a technical artifact of the sequencing pipeline. Most TCR sequences were seen in very few donors, while some public TCRs were found in many individuals. Roughly uniform sequencing depth across donors was assumed in presence/absence analyses, although this assumption may not hold. The earlier analysis of 450 to 700 of the donors excluded some 15 rarely observed V segments, including chromosome 9 orphons, because counts were too low. A further reported finding was that TCR beta sequences accurately predicted the HLA-A and HLA-B alleles for most subjects in the first cohort. The classifier was reported to diagnose cytomegalovirus status with high specificity and sensitivity in both the original and validation cohorts. Compared with equally common non-associated chains, HLA-associated TCR beta chains in a later analysis were more clonally expanded and had lower generation probabilities. In a later genetic analysis, fewer N-insertions in productive TCRs were reported among donors in an Asian-associated ancestry cluster than the approximately 710-donor mean. In this cohort, only TCR beta chains were sequenced, and detectable features were limited by the absence of alpha or paired-chain data. Because HLA typing was missing for some donors at each locus, association tests included only the typed subset. Broadly in line with IMGT annotations, most TCR beta V segments showed up in productive rearrangements about 87% or about 30% of the time in an earlier analysis of 450 to 750 of the donors. Specific HLA alleles were associated with 15,000 to 20,000 TCR beta sequences at a false discovery rate of 0.05 in a later analysis. Linkage disequilibrium might explain the correlated functional status among segregating V segments, but an unknown experimental factor could not be excluded.

Details on this clone: What this receptor recognizes is not known. No base quality values were provided; no much bigger clone lies one nucleotide off.

In total, 630 or so healthy bone marrow donors made up the cohort. Cohort members were all nominally healthy when sampled, although unrecorded immune exposures were likely present. The donor was CMV seronegative and was included in the group of 352 seronegative cohort members. A peripheral blood sample was collected from each donor, and TCR beta sequencing was performed on peripheral blood mononuclear cells. Genomic DNA extraction from the blood cell samples was performed with the Qiagen DNeasy Blood Extraction Kit. The germline ends are 10 bases apart after V is trimmed by 1 base and J by 0 bases. The CDR3 has 16 amino acids, counting the end cysteine and phenylalanine. The kept DNA is CDR3 alone, 48 bases in frame from the first base. According to the germline V gene, CDR1 reads SGHRS and CDR2 reads YFSETQ. Library creation used the immunoSEQ multiplex PCR assay. For the multiplex PCR, a mixture combining 60 forward primers for TCR Vbeta segments and 13 reverse primers for TCR Jbeta segments was used. The CDR3 region of rearranged TCR beta genes was amplified from genomic DNA with a multiplex PCR assay. Amplified TCR beta libraries were sequenced as 87-base-pair reads on the Illumina HiSeq System. The study's own analysis went as follows. Across the roughly 670 repertoires, a later analysis counted some 80 million unique TCR beta chains, roughly 11 million of which were shared by at least two donors. Raw reads were error-corrected and collapsed into unique sequences by a nearest-neighbor algorithm in which closely related sequences were merged to remove PCR and sequencing errors. CDR3 sequences were aligned to IMGT reference sequences to assign V, D and J gene segments. For a sequence to be retained, at least a six-nucleotide match to both a V gene segment and a J gene segment was required. Rearrangements were called productive when the CDR3 lacked stop codons and stayed in frame with V and J; all others were non-productive. Following IMGT convention, CDR3 was defined as the stretch from the second conserved V-encoded cysteine to the conserved J-encoded phenylalanine. The earlier analysis of some 580 of the donors excluded any sequence lacking an unambiguous match to a single V gene segment. An earlier analysis of a few hundred of the donors called V segments functional above 56.7% productive rearrangements and segregating when the between-donor standard deviation exceeded 5%. A statistical classification framework was built to diagnose cytomegalovirus status from the catalog of TCR beta chain sequences. A later analysis assigned V and J genes by comparing TCR nucleotide sequences with IMGT/GENE-DB human TR gene sequences. In a later analysis, CDR3 sequences and most-parsimonious VDJ recombination scenarios were assigned using the TCRdist pipeline. A later analysis defined each TCR beta chain by its CDR3 amino acid sequence plus V-gene family, and excluded reads lacking a unique V-gene family. As a way to deal with suspected cross-contamination and a sequencing artifact, a later analysis dropped nearly 600 nucleotide sequences that were highly shared and had low generation probability. In a later analysis, a clonal expansion index was calculated for each public chain from normalized within-repertoire ranks of inferred template counts. In a later analysis, generation probabilities were computed using a VDJ recombination model fitted to out-of-frame rearrangements, and the results were checked against IGoR. A later analysis scored TCR-TCR, TCR-HLA and TCR-CMV co-occurrence with hypergeometric tests, applying a repertoire-size bias correction to TCR pairs. To estimate false discovery rates, a later analysis permuted the HLA or CMV assignments 20 times. In a later analysis, co-occurring TCRs were grouped using DBSCAN, with TCRdist sequence similarity added in when clustering inside HLA-allele-positive subsets. Repertoires with fewer than 30,000 or more than 120,000 public chains were left out of co-occurrence clustering, as were about five repertoires with anomalous nucleotide sharing. The immuneACCESS repertoire file appears here via TCRdb, limited to in-frame rearrangements. These files lack a portion of the clones; in checked studies, under half of the deficit traces to unresolved V genes, and the cause of the others is not known. Clonal size and the V and J genes are those of that table, whereas D and trimming came from the DNA. This sample holds roughly 120,000 clones; roughly three quarters were observed only once. The ten largest clonotypes hold 1.6% of the sample.

The receptor's source is a woman aged 18 to 35 in good health and CMV-seronegative. The sequence links TRBV5-1 to TRBJ1-4; no D segment can be confidently identified. Sample: PBMCs. In nucleotide form, the sequence is TGCGCCAGCAGCTTGACATCCACAGCAACTAATGAAAAACTGTTTTTT. The resulting protein is CASSLTSTATNEKLFF.